The 8 T cell receptor beta chains in this list originate from one sample, sequenced in a study of glioma-infiltrating T cells. Using RNA template, CDR3s of TCR alpha and beta were amplified with iRepertoire arm-PCR. TCRdb itself ran the multiplex PCR reads through MiXCR, one entry per CDR3 protein. The table lists about 140,000 distinct CDR3 sequences, about 39% of them singletons, with roughly 20% in the top ten. Sequenced: glioma tissue, nonneoplastic brain tissue, or PBMCs (not recorded which). These receptor sequences come from a human donor with low-grade glioma or glioblastoma, undergoing nonglioma brain surgery, or in good health (not recorded which).

This clonotype has at least ten counts. The rearrangement links TRBV20-1 to TRBJ1-1; D gene unclear. Germline-derived CDR1 and CDR2 are DFQATT and SNEGSKA (reference sequence). The CDR3 runs 10 residues. The germline V and J ends were trimmed by 1 base and 8 bases, with 5 bases remaining between them. CDR3 protein: CSARVSEAFF. The CDR3 nucleotides are TGCAGTGCTAGAGTCTCAGAAGCTTTCTTT.

The V gene is TRBV28, the J gene TRBJ2-1, with 10 positions matching TRBD1. V shed 4 bases, J shed 4 bases, and the junction held 1 base outside the gene matches. The CDR3 contains 14 residues. The germline gives CDR1 MDHEN, CDR2 SYDVKM. The CDR3 sequence is CASSSGQGYNEQFF. As DNA, the CDR3 is TGTGCCAGCAGTTCGGGACAGGGGTACAATGAGCAGTTCTTC.

The CDR3 DNA sequence: TGCAGTGCTAGAGGGCGCAGGCGCCCCTATGGCTACACCTTC. Protein sequence: CSARGRRRPYGYTF. V gene TRBV20-1 combines with J gene TRBJ1-2; D is unresolved. The CDR3 has 14 residues. Germline loops: CDR1 DFQATT, CDR2 SNEGSKA (reference sequence). The V and J ends lost 1 base and 4 bases respectively, with 13 bases between them.

The chain carries TRBV28 and TRBJ1-5, with unresolved D. This CDR3 contains 13 residues. Germline V gives CDR1 MDHEN, CDR2 SYDVKM. The V end lost 8 bases, the J end lost 2 bases, and 10 bases lay between the germline ends. The CDR3, as DNA: TGTGCCAGCCAACGGGTCCGCAATCAGCCCCAGCATTTT. It encodes CASQRVRNQPQHF.

This clonotype has more than one count but fewer than ten. The rearrangement links TRBV6-5 to TRBJ2-7; 7 bases line up with TRBD1. Germline CDR1 and CDR2: MNHEY and SVGAGI. This CDR3 spans 12 amino acids. V was clipped by 6 bases and J by 6 bases; unmatched bases: 5. DNA for the CDR3: TGTGCCAGCAGCTTGGGACAGCGCGAGCAGTACTTC. Its protein product is CASSLGQREQYF.

Here the CDR3 DNA reads TGTGCCACCAGCAGTAGGACTAGCGGGAGTGGCACAGATACGCAGTATTTT. This encodes CATSSRTSGSGTDTQYF. The rearrangement uses TRBV15 and TRBJ2-3; 13 bases match TRBD2. There are 17 residues in the CDR3. The ends lost 3 bases at V and 1 base at J; junction bases unmatched: 4. CDR1 and CDR2 from the germline V gene are LNHNV and YYDKDF (reference sequence).

This chain connects TRBV20-1 to TRBJ2-5, with D hard to call. The CDR3 length is 12 residues. Germline values: CDR1 DFQATT, CDR2 SNEGSKA (reference sequence). V was shortened by 6 bases and J by 1 base, with 9 bases between the two germline ends. The CDR3 here is CSAWSGQETQYF. As DNA, the CDR3 is TGCAGTGCCTGGTCCGGCCAAGAGACCCAGTACTTC.

In regard to this clonotype: This may arise from a read error, as a much more abundant clone is one base away. The rearrangement joins TRBV7-2 to TRBJ1-1; a possible D gene is TRBD1 (5 bases). The germline V gene has CDR1 SGHTA and CDR2 FQGNSA. V was shortened by 7 bases and J by 4 bases, with 16 bases between the two germline ends. CDR3 size: 14 residues. The CDR3 loop is CASTKRAGSTEAFF. As DNA, the CDR3 is TGTGCCAGCACCAAGCGGGCAGGGAGCACTGAAGCTTTCTTT.